This T cell receptor (beta chain) derives from a study of metastatic and nonmetastatic thyroid tumors. Background on the study: Malignant thyroid and benign thyroid patients provided blood and tumor or nodule tissue whose repertoires were compared. Study findings and constraints: It was reported that TCR beta diversity was significantly higher in malignant thyroid tumors than benign nodules, in blood and tumor.

Trimming took off 6 bases at V and 4 bases at J, with 9 bases between the two ends. CDR3 length: 11 amino acids. Germline V lookup: CDR1 DFQATT, CDR2 SNEGSKA (reference sequence). In the original workflow: Researchers built a distant-metastasis classifier for papillary thyroid cancer that drew on CDR3 differences across clinicopathological groups. With MiXCR, TCRdb called clones anew from the PCR reads. The V and J calls, along with clone size, are taken from TCRdb and not from the paper's own processing. The sample shows around 40,000 clones, about 18% of them seen only once. This clone was detected ten times or more. What it recognizes is unknown. Nobody among the patients had been given any treatment before thyroid surgery.

This clonotype was sampled from a male donor with papillary thyroid cancer or a benign thyroid nodule (not recorded which). Some clones in this sample may be carry-over from other donors' samples. Sequencing was done on a sample of blood. This chain uses TRBV20-1 with TRBJ2-5, with D unresolved. CDR3 region: CSAPIGETQYF. In nucleotides, the CDR3 is TGCAGTGCCCCCATAGGAGAGACCCAGTACTTC.